These T cell receptor beta chains were read from a single sample in a study of blood T cell repertoires in COVID-19. Sequencing used immunoSEQ multiplex PCR; TCRdb keeps in-frame clones, though not all of them. Among more than 150,000 clones, approximately 83% were seen once, and the ten largest hold under 15%. The sequenced sample was peripheral blood. All receptors derive from a man aged 65-85 years who had recovered from COVID-19. CDR3s include the opening cysteine and the closing phenylalanine or tryptophan. The D gene is left open where the match is weak. For some rows the clone size is stated as once, few or many, or as a class when expanded; others skip it.

V gene	clone size	D gene	J gene	CDR3 DNA	CDR3 protein
TRBV6-5	.	TRBD1	TRBJ1-6	TGTGCCAGCAACCCCGGGACAGCCGATTCACCCCTCCACTTT	CASNPGTADSPLHF
TRBV5-1	.	TRBD1	TRBJ2-7	TGCGCCAGCAGCCCGGGACAGCAGAGGCCCTACGAGCAGTACTTC	CASSPGQQRPYEQYF
TRBV11-2	once	TRBD1	TRBJ2-5	TGTGCCAGCAGCTTAGCGGGGACAGCTTACGAGACCCAGTACTTC	CASSLAGTAYETQYF
TRBV6-5	.	.	TRBJ1-5	TGTGCCAGCAGACGGGACTTTGAACAGCCCCAGCATTTT	CASRRDFEQPQHF
TRBV2	.	TRBD1	TRBJ2-2	TGTGCCAGCAGGGGGGACAGGGGGTACACCGGGGAGCTGTTTTTT	CASRGDRGYTGELFF
TRBV10-2	.	.	TRBJ1-1	TGCGCCAGCAGTGACGGCCGGGGAGGGGACACTGAAGCTTTCTTT	CASSDGRGGDTEAFF
TRBV4-1	few	.	TRBJ1-1	TGCGCCAGCAGCCAAGTGCTGGGGGCGCGCACTGAAGCTTTCTTT	CASSQVLGARTEAFF
TRBV27	.	.	TRBJ2-3	TGTGCCAGCGCTACCCTCACAGATACGCAGTATTTT	CASATLTDTQYF
TRBV4-1	.	.	TRBJ2-6	TGCGCCAGCAGCGGCGACGGCAGGGTTGGGGCCAACGTCCTGACTTTC	CASSGDGRVGANVLTF
TRBV18	.	TRBD1	TRBJ2-2	TGTGCCAGCTCACCTACGGACAGGGGGAACACCGGGGAGCTGTTTTTT	CASSPTDRGNTGELFF
TRBV6-5	.	TRBD2	TRBJ2-7	TGTGCCAGCAGTTATTCGACTAGCGGGAGCTCCTACGAGCAGTACTTC	CASSYSTSGSSYEQYF
TRBV5-4	.	.	TRBJ2-1	TGTGCCAGCAGCTTGGAGGGGGTTTCCTACAATGAGCAGTTCTTC	CASSLEGVSYNEQFF
TRBV15	.	TRBD1	TRBJ1-5	TGTGCCACCAGCAGTCGGACAGGGAGAGGCAATCAGCCCCAGCATTTT	CATSSRTGRGNQPQHF
TRBV25-1	.	TRBD1	TRBJ1-2	TGTGCCAGCACCGGGACAGGGGACGGCTATGGCTACACCTTC	CASTGTGDGYGYTF
TRBV14	.	TRBD1	TRBJ2-3	TGTGCCAGCAGCCAAGACGGGGTAACAGGGGTCCAGCCGCAGTATTTT	CASSQDGVTGVQPQYF
TRBV3-1/TRBV3-2	.	.	TRBJ2-2	TGTGCCAGCAGCCAAGAGCCGGGAGGGGGCCCCGGGGAGCTGTTTTTT	CASSQEPGGGPGELFF
TRBV7-2	.	TRBD1	TRBJ1-5	TGTGCCAGCAGCTTACAACAGGGGGTTAATCAGCCCCAGCATTTT	CASSLQQGVNQPQHF
TRBV7-9	.	TRBD1	TRBJ1-4	TGTGCCAGCAGCATTCGTAGAGGGGGCAGTGAAAAACTGTTTTTT	CASSIRRGGSEKLFF
TRBV29-1	.	TRBD1	TRBJ2-2	TGCAGCGTTGGGGGACAGCCGAACACCGGGGAGCTGTTTTTT	CSVGGQPNTGELFF
TRBV28	once	TRBD2	TRBJ2-5	TGTGCCAGCAGTTTAAAGGGAGGGGTGAGAGAGACCCAGTACTTC	CASSLKGGVRETQYF
TRBV14	.	.	TRBJ2-7	TGTGCCAGCAGCCTGGGGGCAGGCCCCTACGAGCAGTACTTC	CASSLGAGPYEQYF
TRBV11-2	.	.	TRBJ2-4	TGTGCCAGCAGCTTAGCTCTAATTAAAAACATTCAGTACTTC	CASSLALIKNIQYF
TRBV18	.	.	TRBJ1-3	TGTGCCAGCTCACCCTCGGGGGGCGCGAACACCATATATTTT	CASSPSGGANTIYF
TRBV28	.	TRBD1	TRBJ1-4	TGTGCCAGCAGTCTCCGACAGGGCTTTGAAAAACTGTTTTTT	CASSLRQGFEKLFF
TRBV11-3	.	TRBD1	TRBJ2-2	TGTGCCAGCAGCTTAGGGACAGGGCCTGGAGGGGAGCTGTTTTTT	CASSLGTGPGGELFF
TRBV28	.	.	TRBJ2-5	TGTGCCAGCGGGGGCGGGGGTCAAGAGACCCAGTACTTC	CASGGGGQETQYF
TRBV11-2	.	.	TRBJ1-2	TGTGCCAGCAGTCCCGACTTAGCCCATGGCTACACCTTC	CASSPDLAHGYTF
TRBV28	.	TRBD1	TRBJ2-1	TGTGCCAGCAGCCTGAATGGACAGGGGAGGAACAATGAGCAGTTCTTC	CASSLNGQGRNNEQFF
TRBV5-1	.	.	TRBJ2-5	TGCGCCAGCAGCTTGGGCCTAGGAGATTGGGAGACCCAGTACTTC	CASSLGLGDWETQYF
TRBV15	.	TRBD1	TRBJ2-7	TGTGCCACCAGCAGAGGGGGGACAGGGGCGATCTACGAGCAGTACTTC	CATSRGGTGAIYEQYF
TRBV30	few	.	TRBJ1-1	TGTGCCTGGAGTGCCAACATGAACACTGAAGCTTTCTTT	CAWSANMNTEAFF
TRBV2	.	.	TRBJ1-5	TGTGCCAGCTTTCCCGGCACAGCTAATCAGCCCCAGCATTTT	CASFPGTANQPQHF
TRBV28	.	TRBD2	TRBJ2-3	TGTGCCAGCAGTTGGCGGGAGGGCCATACAGATACGCAGTATTTT	CASSWREGHTDTQYF
TRBV11-2	.	TRBD1	TRBJ2-1	TGTGCCAGCAGCTTAGTATTCCGGACAGGGGACAATGAGCAGTTCTTC	CASSLVFRTGDNEQFF
TRBV4-1	many	.	TRBJ1-5	TGCGCCAGCAGCCAGTACAGTGAGAGCAATCAGCCCCAGCATTTT	CASSQYSESNQPQHF
TRBV6-5	.	TRBD1	TRBJ1-2	TGTGCCAGCAGTTACTCTGGACAGGGGTTGCGCTATGGCTACACCTTC	CASSYSGQGLRYGYTF
TRBV28	.	.	TRBJ2-7	TGTGCCAGCAGGTCCGGCGGGGCCGACTACGAGCAGTACTTC	CASRSGGADYEQYF
TRBV3-1/TRBV3-2	once	TRBD2	TRBJ2-7	TGTGCCAGCAGCCAGGTGACTAGCGGATACTCCTACGAGCAGTACTTC	CASSQVTSGYSYEQYF
TRBV5-4	.	TRBD1	TRBJ1-2	TGTGCCAGCAGCTCCGACAGGGCCACTCTTAACTATGGCTACACCTTC	CASSSDRATLNYGYTF
TRBV27	.	TRBD1	TRBJ1-4	TGTGCCACCCGAGAGGGGGCGGTAACTAATGAAAAACTGTTTTTT	CATREGAVTNEKLFF
TRBV2	.	.	TRBJ2-5	TGTGCCAGCGGAGGACTGATCCAAGAGACCCAGTACTTC	CASGGLIQETQYF
TRBV12-5	.	TRBD2	TRBJ2-2	TGTGCTAGTGGTCCTCAGGGACTAGCGGCCACCGGGGAGCTGTTTTTT	CASGPQGLAATGELFF
TRBV5-1	.	.	TRBJ2-7	TGCGCCAGCAGCTTGGACCGGGTTACCTACGAGCAGTACTTC	CASSLDRVTYEQYF
TRBV30	.	TRBD2	TRBJ2-2	TGTGCCTGGAGTGCACCGGGAGGCGGGGAGCTGTTTTTT	CAWSAPGGGELFF
TRBV28	.	.	TRBJ1-2	.	CASSLGTGVANYGYTF
TRBV7-9	.	TRBD2	TRBJ2-2	TGTGCCAGCAGCCCGACTAGCGGTGACACCGGGGAGCTGTTTTTT	CASSPTSGDTGELFF
TRBV3-1/TRBV3-2	few	.	TRBJ1-1	TGTGCCAGCAGCCCTGTCCGGGTGAACACTGAAGCTTTCTTT	CASSPVRVNTEAFF
TRBV19	.	.	TRBJ2-7	TGTGCCAGTAGTCTCGCGACGGGGTACTACGAGCAGTACTTC	CASSLATGYYEQYF
TRBV28	.	.	TRBJ1-2	TGTGCCAGCAGTTTGCCCGGGTCCTATGGCTACACCTTC	CASSLPGSYGYTF
TRBV27	.	.	TRBJ2-7	TGTGCCAGCAGTTACCAGACAGAATCCTACGAGCAGTACTTC	CASSYQTESYEQYF